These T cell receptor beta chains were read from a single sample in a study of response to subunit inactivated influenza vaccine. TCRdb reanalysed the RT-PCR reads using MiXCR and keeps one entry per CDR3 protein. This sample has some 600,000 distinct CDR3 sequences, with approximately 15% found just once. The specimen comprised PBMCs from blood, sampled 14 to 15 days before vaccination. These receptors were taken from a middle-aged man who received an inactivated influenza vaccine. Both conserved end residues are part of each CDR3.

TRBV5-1	CASSLDLAKRYEQYF
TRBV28	CASSPTFPRDYKDEQFF
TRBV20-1	CSANRGGLNTEAFF
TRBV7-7	CASSSPGQGGSQYF
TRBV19	CASSSIVDYQSYNEQFF
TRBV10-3	CAIRAQVVDGNTIYF
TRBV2	CASSEGGQGNYGYTF
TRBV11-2	CASSPRRGSYNEQFF
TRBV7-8	CASSTRQGGRSYNEQFF
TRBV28	CASSLLDGAGGYNEQFF
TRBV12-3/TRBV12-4	CASNPNSLSGWTGELFF
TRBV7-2	CASSFEGLAGYNEQFF
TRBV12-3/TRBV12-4	CASSSTGTGDTEAFF
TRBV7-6	CASSIGRGTEAFF
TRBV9	CASSVGDGTDTQYF
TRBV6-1	CASSSRTSGRPGELFF
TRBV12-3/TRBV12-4	CATQGADTGELFF
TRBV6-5	CASSYSWGTGELFF
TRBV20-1	CSARVRVGNQPQHF
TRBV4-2	CASSQEWGGSYEQYF
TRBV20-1	CSAGVTSQPQHF
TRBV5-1	CASSLLPGFTGELFF
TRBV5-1	CASSPGQGINEQFF
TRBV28	CASSLALSLGGYTF
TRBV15	CATSRDGEAEKLFF
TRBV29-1	CSARLASTDTQYF
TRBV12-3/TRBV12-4	CASRPTGLDNEQFF
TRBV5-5	CATAIDNYGYTF